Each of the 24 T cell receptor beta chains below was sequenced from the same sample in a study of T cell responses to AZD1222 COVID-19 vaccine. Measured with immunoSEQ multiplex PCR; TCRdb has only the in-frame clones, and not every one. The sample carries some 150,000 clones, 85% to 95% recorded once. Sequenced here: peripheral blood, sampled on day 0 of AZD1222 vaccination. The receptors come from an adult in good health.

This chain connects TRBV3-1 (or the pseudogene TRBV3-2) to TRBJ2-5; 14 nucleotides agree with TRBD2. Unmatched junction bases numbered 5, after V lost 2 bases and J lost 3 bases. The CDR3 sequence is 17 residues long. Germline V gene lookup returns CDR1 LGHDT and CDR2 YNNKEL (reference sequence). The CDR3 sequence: CASSQTTSGRGKETQYF. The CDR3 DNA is TGTGCCAGCAGCCAAACGACTAGCGGGAGGGGGAAAGAGACCCAGTACTTC.

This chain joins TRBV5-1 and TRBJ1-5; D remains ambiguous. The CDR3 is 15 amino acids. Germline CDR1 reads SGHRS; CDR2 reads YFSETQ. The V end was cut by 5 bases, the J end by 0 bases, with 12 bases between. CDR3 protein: CASRVGPNSNQPQHF. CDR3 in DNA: TGCGCCAGCAGGGTAGGGCCAAATAGCAATCAGCCCCAGCATTTT.

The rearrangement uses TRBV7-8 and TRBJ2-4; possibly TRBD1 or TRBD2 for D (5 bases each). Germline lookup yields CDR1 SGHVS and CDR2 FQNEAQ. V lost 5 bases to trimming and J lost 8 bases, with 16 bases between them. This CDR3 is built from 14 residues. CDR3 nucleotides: TGTGCCAGCAGCCGCCCGGGAATAGGGGACATTCAGTACTTC. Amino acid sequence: CASSRPGIGDIQYF. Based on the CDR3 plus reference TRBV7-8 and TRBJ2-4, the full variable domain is GAGVSQSPRYKVAKRGQDVALRCDPISGHVSLFWYQQALGQGPEFLTYFQNEAQLDKSGLPSDRFFAERPEGSVSTLKIQRTQQEDSAVYLCASSRPGIGDIQYFGAGTRLSVL.

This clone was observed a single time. The CDR3 loop is CASSYWRDGDVSGYTF. For the CDR3, the DNA is TGCGCCAGCAGCTACTGGCGGGACGGCGACGTATCTGGCTACACCTTC. The chain uses TRBV5-1 and TRBJ1-2, with a tentative D call TRBD1 (5 bases). Germline CDR1 and CDR2: SGHRS and YFSETQ. The CDR3 extends over 16 amino acids. Trimming shortened V by 3 bases and J by 7 bases, and 22 bases separated the two germline ends.

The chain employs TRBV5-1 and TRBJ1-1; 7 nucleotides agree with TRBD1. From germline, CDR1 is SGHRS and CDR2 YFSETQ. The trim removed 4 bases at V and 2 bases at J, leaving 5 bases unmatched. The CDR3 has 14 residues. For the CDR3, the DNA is TGCGCCAGCAGCAAGGGACAGACAAACACTGAAGCTTTCTTT. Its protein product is CASSKGQTNTEAFF.

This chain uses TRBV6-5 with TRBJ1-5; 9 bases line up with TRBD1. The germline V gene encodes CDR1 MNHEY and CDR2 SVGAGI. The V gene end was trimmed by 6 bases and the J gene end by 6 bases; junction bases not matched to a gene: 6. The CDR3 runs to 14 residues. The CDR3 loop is CASSPGTGSQPQHF. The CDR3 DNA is TGTGCCAGCAGCCCCGGGACAGGGAGTCAGCCCCAGCATTTT.

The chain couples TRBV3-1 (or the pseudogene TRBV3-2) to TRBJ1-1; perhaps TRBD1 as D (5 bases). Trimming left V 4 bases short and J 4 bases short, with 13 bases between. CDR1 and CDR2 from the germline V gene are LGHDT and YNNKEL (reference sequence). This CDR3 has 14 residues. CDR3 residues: CASSPRRGSTEAFF. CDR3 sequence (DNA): TGTGCCAGCAGCCCTAGGAGGGGAAGCACTGAAGCTTTCTTT.

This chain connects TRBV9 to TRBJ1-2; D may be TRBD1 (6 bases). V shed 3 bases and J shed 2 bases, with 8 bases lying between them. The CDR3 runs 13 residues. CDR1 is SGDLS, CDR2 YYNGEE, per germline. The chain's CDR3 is CASSEQGNYGYTF. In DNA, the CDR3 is TGTGCCAGCAGCGAACAGGGAAACTATGGCTACACCTTC.

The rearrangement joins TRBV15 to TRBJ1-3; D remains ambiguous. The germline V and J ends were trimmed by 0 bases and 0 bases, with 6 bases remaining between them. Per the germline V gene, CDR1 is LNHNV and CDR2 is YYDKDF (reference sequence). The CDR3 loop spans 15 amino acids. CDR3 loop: CATSRDMISGNTIYF. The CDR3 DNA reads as TGTGCCACCAGCAGAGATATGATCTCTGGAAACACCATATATTTT.

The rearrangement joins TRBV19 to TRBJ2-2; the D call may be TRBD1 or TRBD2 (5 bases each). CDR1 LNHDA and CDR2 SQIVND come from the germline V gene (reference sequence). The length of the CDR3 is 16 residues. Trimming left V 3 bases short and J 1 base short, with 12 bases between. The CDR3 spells CASSMWGTGNTGELFF. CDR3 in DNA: TGTGCCAGTAGTATGTGGGGGACGGGGAACACCGGGGAGCTGTTTTTT. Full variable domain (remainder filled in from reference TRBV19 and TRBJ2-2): DGGITQSPKYLFRKEGQNVTLSCEQNLNHDAMYWYRQDPGQGLRLIYYSQIVNDFQKGDIAEGYSVSREKKESFPLTVTSAQKNPTAFYLCASSMWGTGNTGELFFGEGSRLTVL.

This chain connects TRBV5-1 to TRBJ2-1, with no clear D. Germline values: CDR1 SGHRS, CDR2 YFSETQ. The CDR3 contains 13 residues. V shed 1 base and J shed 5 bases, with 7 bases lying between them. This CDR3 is CASSLYIDNEQFF. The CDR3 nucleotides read TGCGCCAGCAGCTTGTACATCGACAATGAGCAGTTCTTC.

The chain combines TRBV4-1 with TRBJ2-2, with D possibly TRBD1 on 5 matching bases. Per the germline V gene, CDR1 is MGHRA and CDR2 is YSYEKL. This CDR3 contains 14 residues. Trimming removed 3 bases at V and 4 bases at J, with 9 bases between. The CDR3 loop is CASSQGRSTGELFF. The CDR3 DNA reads TGCGCCAGCAGCCAGGGGCGGAGCACCGGGGAGCTGTTTTTT.

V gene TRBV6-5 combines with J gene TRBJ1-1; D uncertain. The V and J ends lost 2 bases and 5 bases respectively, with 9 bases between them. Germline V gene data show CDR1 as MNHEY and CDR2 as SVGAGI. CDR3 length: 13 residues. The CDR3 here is CASSYGGDTEAFF. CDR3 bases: TGTGCCAGCAGTTACGGTGGGGATACTGAAGCTTTCTTT.

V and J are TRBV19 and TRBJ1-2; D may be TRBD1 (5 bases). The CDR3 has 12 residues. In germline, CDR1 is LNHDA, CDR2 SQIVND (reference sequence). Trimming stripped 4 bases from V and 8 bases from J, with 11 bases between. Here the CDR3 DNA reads TGTGCCAGTAGTACAGGGTTCCAGGGCTACACCTTC. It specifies CASSTGFQGYTF. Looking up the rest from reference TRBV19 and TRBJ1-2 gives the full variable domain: DGGITQSPKYLFRKEGQNVTLSCEQNLNHDAMYWYRQDPGQGLRLIYYSQIVNDFQKGDIAEGYSVSREKKESFPLTVTSAQKNPTAFYLCASSTGFQGYTFGSGTRLTVV.

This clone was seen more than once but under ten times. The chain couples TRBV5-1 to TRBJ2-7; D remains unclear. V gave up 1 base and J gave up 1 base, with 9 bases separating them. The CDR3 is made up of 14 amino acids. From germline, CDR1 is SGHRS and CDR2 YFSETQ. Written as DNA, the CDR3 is TGCGCCAGCAGCTTGAGTCCGAGTTCCTACGAGCAGTACTTC. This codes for CASSLSPSSYEQYF.

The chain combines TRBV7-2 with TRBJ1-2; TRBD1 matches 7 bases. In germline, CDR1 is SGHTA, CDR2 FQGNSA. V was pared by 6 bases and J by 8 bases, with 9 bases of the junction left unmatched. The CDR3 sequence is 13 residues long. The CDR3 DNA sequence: TGTGCCAGCAGTTTACAGGGGTATATCGGCTACACCTTC. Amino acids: CASSLQGYIGYTF.

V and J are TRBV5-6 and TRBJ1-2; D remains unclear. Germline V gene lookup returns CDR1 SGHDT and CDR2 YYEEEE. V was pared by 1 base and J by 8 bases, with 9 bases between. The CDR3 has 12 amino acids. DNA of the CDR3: TGTGCCAGCAGCTTGAAATTGAGGGGCTACACCTTC. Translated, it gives CASSLKLRGYTF.

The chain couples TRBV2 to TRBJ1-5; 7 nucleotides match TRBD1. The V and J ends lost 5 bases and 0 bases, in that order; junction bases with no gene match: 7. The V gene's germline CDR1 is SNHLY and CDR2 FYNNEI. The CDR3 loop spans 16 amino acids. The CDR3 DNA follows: TGTGCCAGCAGTCGACTGACAGGGAATAGCAATCAGCCCCAGCATTTT. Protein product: CASSRLTGNSNQPQHF.

CDR3 region: CASSLRTGNTGELFF. The DNA of the CDR3 is TGTGCCAGCAGCCTACGGACAGGGAACACCGGGGAGCTGTTTTTT. The chain has TRBV9 and TRBJ2-2; 7 bases align to TRBD1. The CDR3 length is 15 residues. Trimming at V came to 4 bases and at J to 1 base, leaving 4 bases not matched to a gene. CDR1 and CDR2 from the germline V gene are SGDLS and YYNGEE.

The CDR3, as DNA: TGTGCCAGCAGTTATGGGTTAGCGGGATACTACGAGCAGTACTTC. The encoded protein is CASSYGLAGYYEQYF. V is TRBV6-2 or TRBV6-3 and J is TRBJ2-7; 8 nucleotides match TRBD2. V lost 3 bases and J lost 3; bases outside the gene matches: 7. Germline CDR1 is MNHEY and CDR2 is SVGEGT. CDR3 length equals 15 residues.

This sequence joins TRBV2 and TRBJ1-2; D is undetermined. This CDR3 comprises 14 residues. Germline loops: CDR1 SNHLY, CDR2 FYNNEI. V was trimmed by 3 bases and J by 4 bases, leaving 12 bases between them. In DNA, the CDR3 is TGTGCCAGCAGTGACAGGTTTGGAGTCTATGGCTACACCTTC. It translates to CASSDRFGVYGYTF.

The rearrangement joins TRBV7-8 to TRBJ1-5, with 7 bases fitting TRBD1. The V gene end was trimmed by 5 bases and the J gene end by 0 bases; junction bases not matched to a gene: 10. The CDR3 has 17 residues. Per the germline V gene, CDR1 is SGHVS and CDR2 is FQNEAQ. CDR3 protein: CASSEGRGVYSNQPQHF. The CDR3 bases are TGTGCCAGCAGCGAAGGCAGGGGGGTTTATAGCAATCAGCCCCAGCATTTT.

The CDR3 protein is CASSQHFGTEAFF. In DNA form, the CDR3 reads TGTGCCAGCAGCCAACACTTCGGGACTGAAGCTTTCTTT. The chain combines TRBV3-1 (or the pseudogene TRBV3-2) with TRBJ1-1, with D unresolved. This CDR3 contains 13 residues. V shed 2 bases and J shed 5 bases, with 9 bases lying between them. Germline V gives CDR1 LGHDT, CDR2 YNNKEL (reference sequence).

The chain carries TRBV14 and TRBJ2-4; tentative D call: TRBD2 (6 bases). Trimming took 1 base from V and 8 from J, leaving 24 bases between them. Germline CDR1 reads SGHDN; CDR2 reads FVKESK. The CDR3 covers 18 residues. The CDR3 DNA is TGTGCCAGCAGCCAAGGTATAGGGTCTTCGGGAGAGGGAGACATTCAGTACTTC. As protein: CASSQGIGSSGEGDIQYF.